One TCR beta chain is described in this entry. This clone appeared a single time. Its antigen remains undetermined. There are no base qualities to consult, and no much larger clone falls within one base. This specimen comes from a study of T cell changes during pregnancy in multiple sclerosis (dated by TCRdb to about 2019). About the investigation overall: The study examined how the T cell repertoire changed over the course of pregnancy in women with multiple sclerosis.

Libraries were prepared through the immunoSEQ multiplex PCR assay. TCRdb obtained this table from immuneACCESS and retained in-frame rearrangements with V and J assigned. These tables miss some clones; where compared with another copy, unresolved V genes account for less than half of the shortfall, and the remainder is unexplained. In all, the sample holds approximately 85,000 clones, and approximately 94% of those were seen once. The ten largest clones take up around 2.5% of the sample. From its cysteine to its phenylalanine, the CDR3 spans 14 amino acids. Here the CDR3 DNA is all that survives: 42 bases in frame from base 1. The germline V end is reduced by 3 bases and the J end by 4 bases; junction bases left unmatched: 3. CDR1 and CDR2 are read off the germline V gene (reference sequence) as MNHEY and SMNVEV.

The V and J segments used are TRBV27 and TRBJ2-7; the central 10 bases match TRBD1. The TCR sequence derives from a female donor with multiple sclerosis, enrolled in a pregnancy study. The material was peripheral blood, obtained in the third trimester of pregnancy. The CDR3 here reads CASSLTGGGYEQYF. The DNA is TGTGCCAGCAGTTTGACAGGGGGCGGGTACGAGCAGTACTTC.